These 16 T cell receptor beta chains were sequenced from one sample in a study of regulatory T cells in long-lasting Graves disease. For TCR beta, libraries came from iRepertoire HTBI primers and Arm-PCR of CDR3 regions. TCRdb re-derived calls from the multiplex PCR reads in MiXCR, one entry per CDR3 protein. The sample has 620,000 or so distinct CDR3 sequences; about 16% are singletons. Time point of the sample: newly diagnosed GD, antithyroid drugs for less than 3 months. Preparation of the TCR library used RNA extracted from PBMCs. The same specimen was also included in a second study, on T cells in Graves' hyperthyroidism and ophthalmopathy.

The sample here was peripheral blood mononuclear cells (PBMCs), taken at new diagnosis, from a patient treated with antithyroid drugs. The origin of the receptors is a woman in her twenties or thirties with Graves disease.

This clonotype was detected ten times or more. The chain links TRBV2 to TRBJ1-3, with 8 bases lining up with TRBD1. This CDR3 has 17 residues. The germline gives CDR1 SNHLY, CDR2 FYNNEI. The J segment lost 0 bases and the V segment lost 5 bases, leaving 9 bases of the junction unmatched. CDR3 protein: CASSKRTGPFSGNTIYF. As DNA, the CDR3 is TGTGCCAGCAGTAAAAGGACAGGGCCGTTCTCTGGAAACACCATATATTTT.

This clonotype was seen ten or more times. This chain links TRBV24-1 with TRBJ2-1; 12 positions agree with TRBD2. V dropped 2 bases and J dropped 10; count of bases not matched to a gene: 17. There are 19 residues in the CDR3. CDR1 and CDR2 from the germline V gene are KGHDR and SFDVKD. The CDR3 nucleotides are TGTGCCACCAGTGATTCCGCGACTAGCGGGGGCTCAATCGGATGGGAGCAGTTCTTC. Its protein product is CATSDSATSGGSIGWEQFF.

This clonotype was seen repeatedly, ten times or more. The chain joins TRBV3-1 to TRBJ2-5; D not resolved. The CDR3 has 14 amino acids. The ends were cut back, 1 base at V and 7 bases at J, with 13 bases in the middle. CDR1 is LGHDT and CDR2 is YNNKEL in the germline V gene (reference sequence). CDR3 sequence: CASSQGNGIRTQYF. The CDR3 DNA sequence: TGTGCCAGCAGCCAAGGGAACGGTATCAGGACCCAGTACTTC.

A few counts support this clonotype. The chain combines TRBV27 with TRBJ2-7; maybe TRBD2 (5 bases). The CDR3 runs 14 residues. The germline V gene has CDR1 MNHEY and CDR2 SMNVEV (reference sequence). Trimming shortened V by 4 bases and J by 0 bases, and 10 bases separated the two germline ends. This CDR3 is CASSYSVRSYEQYF. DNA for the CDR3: TGTGCCAGCAGTTATAGCGTCCGCTCCTACGAGCAGTACTTC.

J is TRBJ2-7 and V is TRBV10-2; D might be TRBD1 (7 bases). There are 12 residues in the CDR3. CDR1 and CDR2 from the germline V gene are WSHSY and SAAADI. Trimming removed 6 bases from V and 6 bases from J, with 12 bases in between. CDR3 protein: CASRPQGGEQYF. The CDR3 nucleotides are TGCGCCAGCAGACCTCAGGGGGGCGAGCAGTACTTC.

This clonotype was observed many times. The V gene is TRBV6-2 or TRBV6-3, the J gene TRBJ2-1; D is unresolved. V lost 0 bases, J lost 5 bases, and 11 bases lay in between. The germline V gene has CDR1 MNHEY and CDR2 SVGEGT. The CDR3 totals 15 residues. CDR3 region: CASSYSIPANNEQFF. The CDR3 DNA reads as TGTGCCAGCAGTTACTCGATTCCAGCTAACAATGAGCAGTTCTTC.

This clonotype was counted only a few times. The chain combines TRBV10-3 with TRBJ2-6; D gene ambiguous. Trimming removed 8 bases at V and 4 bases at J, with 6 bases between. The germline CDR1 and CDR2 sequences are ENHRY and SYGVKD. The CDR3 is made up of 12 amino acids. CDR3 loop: CAISDGANVLTF. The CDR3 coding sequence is TGTGCCATCTCCGACGGGGCCAACGTCCTGACTTTC.

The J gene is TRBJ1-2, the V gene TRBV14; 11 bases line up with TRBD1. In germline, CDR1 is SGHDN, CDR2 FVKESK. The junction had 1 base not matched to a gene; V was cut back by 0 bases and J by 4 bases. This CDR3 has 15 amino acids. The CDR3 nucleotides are TGTGCCAGCAGCCAAGACGGGACAGGGGGCTATGGCTACACCTTC. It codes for CASSQDGTGGYGYTF. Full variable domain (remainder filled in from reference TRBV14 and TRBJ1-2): EAGVTQFPSHSVIEKGQTVTLRCDPISGHDNLYWYRRVMGKEIKFLLHFVKESKQDESGMPNNRFLAERTGGTYSTLKVQPAELEDSGVYFCASSQDGTGGYGYTFGSGTRLTVV.

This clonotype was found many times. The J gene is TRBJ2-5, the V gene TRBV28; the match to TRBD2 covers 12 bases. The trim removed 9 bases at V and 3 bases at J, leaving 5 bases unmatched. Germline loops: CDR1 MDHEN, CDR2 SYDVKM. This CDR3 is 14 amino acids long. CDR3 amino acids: CASLRLAGEETQYF. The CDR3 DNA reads TGTGCCAGTCTCCGACTAGCGGGAGAAGAGACCCAGTACTTC.

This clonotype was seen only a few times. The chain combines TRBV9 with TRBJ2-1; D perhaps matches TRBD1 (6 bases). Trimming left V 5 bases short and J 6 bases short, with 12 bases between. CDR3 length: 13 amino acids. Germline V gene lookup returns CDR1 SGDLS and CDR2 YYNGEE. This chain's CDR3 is CASSQGRGNEQFF. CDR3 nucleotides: TGTGCCAGCAGTCAGGGCAGGGGCAATGAGCAGTTCTTC.

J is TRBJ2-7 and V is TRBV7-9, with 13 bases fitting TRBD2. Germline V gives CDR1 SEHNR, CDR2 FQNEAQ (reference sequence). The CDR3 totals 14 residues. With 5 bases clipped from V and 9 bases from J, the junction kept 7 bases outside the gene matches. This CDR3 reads CASSLGLAGAGQYF. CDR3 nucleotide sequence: TGTGCCAGCAGCCTCGGACTAGCGGGAGCGGGGCAGTACTTC.

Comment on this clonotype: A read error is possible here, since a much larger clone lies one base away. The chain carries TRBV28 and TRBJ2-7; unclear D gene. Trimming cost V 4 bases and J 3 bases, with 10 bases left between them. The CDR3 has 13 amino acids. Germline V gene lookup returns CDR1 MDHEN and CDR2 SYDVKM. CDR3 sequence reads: CASSSERGYEQYF. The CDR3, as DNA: TGTGCCAGCAGTTCAGAACGCGGCTACGAGCAGTACTTC.

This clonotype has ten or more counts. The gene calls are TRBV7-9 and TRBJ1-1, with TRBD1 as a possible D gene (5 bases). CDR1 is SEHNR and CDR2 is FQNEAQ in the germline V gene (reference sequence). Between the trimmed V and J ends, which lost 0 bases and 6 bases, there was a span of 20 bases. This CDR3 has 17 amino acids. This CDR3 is CASSLADGWGERAEAFF. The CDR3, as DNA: TGTGCCAGCAGCTTAGCCGACGGGTGGGGGGAACGGGCTGAAGCTTTCTTT.

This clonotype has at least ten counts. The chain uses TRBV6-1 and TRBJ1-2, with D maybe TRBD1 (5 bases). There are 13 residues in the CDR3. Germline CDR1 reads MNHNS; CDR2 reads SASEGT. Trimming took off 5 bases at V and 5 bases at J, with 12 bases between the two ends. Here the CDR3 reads CASSPREGYGYTF. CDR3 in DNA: TGTGCCAGCAGTCCCAGGGAAGGGTATGGCTACACCTTC.

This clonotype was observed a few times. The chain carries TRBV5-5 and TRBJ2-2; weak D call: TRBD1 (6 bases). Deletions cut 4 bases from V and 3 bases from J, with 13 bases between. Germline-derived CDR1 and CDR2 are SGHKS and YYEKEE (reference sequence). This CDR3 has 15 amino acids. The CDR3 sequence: CASSLTGFHTGELFF. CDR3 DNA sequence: TGTGCCAGCAGCCTTACAGGGTTTCACACCGGGGAGCTGTTTTTT.

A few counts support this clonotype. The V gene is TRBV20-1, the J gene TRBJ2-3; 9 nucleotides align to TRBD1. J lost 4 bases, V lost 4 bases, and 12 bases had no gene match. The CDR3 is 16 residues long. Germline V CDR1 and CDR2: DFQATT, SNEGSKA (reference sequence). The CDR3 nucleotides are TGCAGTGCTATCCATGTTGGGACAGGGTTTTCAGATACGCAGTATTTT. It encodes CSAIHVGTGFSDTQYF.